The next 5 T cell receptor beta chains were all read from a single sample in a study of immune characterization of retroperitoneal liposarcoma. One entry per CDR3 protein, called by TCRdb with MiXCR from the PCR reads. The sample carries around 20,000 distinct CDR3 sequences, more than 35% recorded once. The sequenced sample consisted of blood. These TCRs come from a male donor with retroperitoneal liposarcoma.

J is TRBJ2-4 and V is TRBV10-2; 8 bases line up with TRBD1. The end of the DNA aligns better with TRBJ2-1, so the J call may be wrong. Germline CDR1 reads WSHSY; CDR2 reads SAAADI. This CDR3 contains 13 residues. The CDR3 is CASSSGQGETQFF. The CDR3 bases are TGCGCCAGCAGTTCTGGACAGGGAGAGACCCAGTTCTTC.

This clonotype was observed once. The V gene is TRBV27, the J gene TRBJ2-2, with 8 positions matching TRBD1. V lost 4 bases and J lost 5; bases outside the gene matches: 9. The CDR3 is made up of 16 amino acids. The germline gives CDR1 MNHEY, CDR2 SMNVEV (reference sequence). The CDR3 spells CASSSRQGKRTGELFF. For the CDR3, the DNA is TGTGCCAGCAGTTCGAGACAGGGGAAGAGGACCGGGGAGCTGTTTTTT.

Sample share makes this clonotype medium-sized. V gene TRBV6-1 combines with J gene TRBJ2-1; 8 bases match TRBD2. The DNA end lines up better with TRBJ2-7; the J call may be wrong. This CDR3 has 14 amino acids. CDR1 and CDR2 from the germline V gene are MNHNS and SASEGT. CDR3 DNA sequence: TGTGCCAGCAGTTATACCCAGCGGGGGTACGAGCAGTACTTC. This encodes CASSYTQRGYEQYF.

This clonotype has a count of ten or more. The chain links TRBV7-8 to TRBJ2-5; 10 bases are a match to TRBD2. Germline V lookup: CDR1 SGHVS, CDR2 FQNEAQ. With 1 base clipped from V and 4 bases from J, the junction kept 9 bases outside the gene matches. This CDR3 has 17 residues. CDR3: CASSLDPSGSLLETQYF. CDR3 in DNA: TGTGCCAGCAGCTTAGATCCTAGCGGGAGCCTACTAGAGACCCAGTACTTC. The variable domain in full, with the rest retrieved from reference TRBV7-8 and TRBJ2-5, is GAGVSQSPRYKVAKRGQDVALRCDPISGHVSLFWYQQALGQGPEFLTYFQNEAQLDKSGLPSDRFFAERPEGSVSTLKIQRTQQEDSAVYLCASSLDPSGSLLETQYFGPGTRLLVL.

This clonotype was counted at least ten times. The chain combines TRBV7-2 with TRBJ2-5; 10 bases line up with TRBD1. This CDR3 contains 16 residues. The germline V gene has CDR1 SGHTA and CDR2 FQGNSA. J gave up 12 bases and V 5 bases, and 18 bases lay outside the gene matches. The CDR3 nucleotides read TGTGCCAGCAGCGTACCCCCGGGACAGGGGATGGCTTCTAAGTACTTC. It encodes CASSVPPGQGMASKYF.